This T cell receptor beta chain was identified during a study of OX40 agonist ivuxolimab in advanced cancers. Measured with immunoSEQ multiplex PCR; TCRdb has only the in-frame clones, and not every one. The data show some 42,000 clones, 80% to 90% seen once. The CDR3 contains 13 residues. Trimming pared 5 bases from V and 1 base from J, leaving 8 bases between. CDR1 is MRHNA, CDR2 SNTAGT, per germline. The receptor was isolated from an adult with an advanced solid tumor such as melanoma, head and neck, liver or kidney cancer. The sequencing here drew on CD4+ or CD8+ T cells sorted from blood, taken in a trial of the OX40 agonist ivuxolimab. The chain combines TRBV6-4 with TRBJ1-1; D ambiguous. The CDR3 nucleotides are TGTGCCAGCAGTAGGAGCGGGAACACTGAAGCTTTCTTT. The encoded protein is CASSRSGNTEAFF.